This T cell receptor beta chain derives from a study of T cell changes during pregnancy in multiple sclerosis. Sequenced by immunoSEQ multiplex PCR; TCRdb stores in-frame clones only, minus some. The top ten clones hold about 5.9% of a sample with tens of thousands of clones, about nine tenths of them seen once. The material sequenced was CD8+ T cells from peripheral blood mononuclear cells, taken in the second trimester of pregnancy. This sequence originates from a female donor with multiple sclerosis, enrolled in a pregnancy study.

The CDR3 bases are TGTGCCAGCAGCCGCACGACAGGGTTTGAAGCTTTCTTT. This translates into CASSRTTGFEAFF. V usage is TRBV7-9 and J usage is TRBJ1-1, with 7 bases fitting TRBD1. The CDR3 contains 13 residues. J was trimmed by 7 bases and V by 5 bases; bases with no gene match: 7. Germline assignment: CDR1 SEHNR and CDR2 FQNEAQ (reference sequence).